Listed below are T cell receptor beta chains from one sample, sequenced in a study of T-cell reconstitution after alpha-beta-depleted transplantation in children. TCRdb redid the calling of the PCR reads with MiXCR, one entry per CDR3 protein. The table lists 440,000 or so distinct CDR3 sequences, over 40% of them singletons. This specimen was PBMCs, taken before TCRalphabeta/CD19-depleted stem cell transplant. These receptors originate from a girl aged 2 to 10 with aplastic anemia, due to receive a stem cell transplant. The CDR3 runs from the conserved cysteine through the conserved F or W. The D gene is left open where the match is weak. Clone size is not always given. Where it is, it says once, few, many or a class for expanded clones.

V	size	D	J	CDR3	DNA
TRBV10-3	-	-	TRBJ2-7	CAISVVLSYEQYF	TGTGCCATCAGTGTTGTCCTCTCCTACGAGCAGTACTTC
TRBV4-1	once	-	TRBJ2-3	CASKTQIGTEAQYF	TGCGCCAGCAAAACTCAGATCGGGACGGAAGCGCAGTATTTT
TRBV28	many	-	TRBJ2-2	CASSHRNTGELFF	TGTGCCAGCAGTCACAGGAACACCGGGGAGCTGTTTTTT
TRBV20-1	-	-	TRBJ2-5	CSARRAGRGETQYF	TGCAGTGCTAGACGCGCGGGGCGGGGAGAGACCCAGTACTTC
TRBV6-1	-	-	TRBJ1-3	CASRSPGERRNTIYF	TGTGCCAGCAGGAGCCCCGGGGAGCGGCGAAACACCATATATTTT
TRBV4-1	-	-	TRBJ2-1	CASSPIPQVRGQRYNEQFF	TGCGCCAGCAGCCCCATTCCCCAGGTCAGGGGACAAAGGTACAATGAGCAGTTCTTC
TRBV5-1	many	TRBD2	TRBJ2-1	CASSLPRTSGSSNEQFF	TGCGCCAGCAGCTTACCTAGGACTAGCGGGAGTAGCAATGAGCAGTTCTTC
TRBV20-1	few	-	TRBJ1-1	CSAGTGTGSTEAFF	TGCAGTGCTGGAACCGGGACGGGGAGCACTGAAGCTTTCTTT
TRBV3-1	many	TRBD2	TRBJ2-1	CASSQGGGYNEQFF	TGTGCCAGCAGCCAGGGCGGGGGCTACAATGAGCAGTTCTTC
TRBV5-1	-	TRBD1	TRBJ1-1	CASSMGDRMNTEAFF	TGCGCCAGCAGTATGGGGGACAGAATGAACACTGAAGCTTTCTTT
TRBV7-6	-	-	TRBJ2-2	CASSSHLNTGELFF	TGTGCCAGCAGCTCGCACTTGAACACCGGGGAGCTGTTTTTT
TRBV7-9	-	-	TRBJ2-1	CASTTRSAESVLNEQFF	TGTGCCAGCACCACTCGTTCGGCGGAGTCCGTGCTGAATGAGCAGTTCTTC
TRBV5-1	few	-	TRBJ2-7	CASRGEPYEQYF	TGCGCCAGCAGGGGGGAGCCCTACGAGCAGTACTTC
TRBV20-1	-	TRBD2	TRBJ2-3	CSARVREGLGDTQYF	TGCAGTGCTAGAGTTAGGGAGGGCCTTGGGGATACGCAGTATTTT
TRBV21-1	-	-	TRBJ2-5	CASSKGGRGIETQYF	TGTGCCAGCAGCAAAGGAGGCAGGGGCATAGAGACCCAGTACTTC
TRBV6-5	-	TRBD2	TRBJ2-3	CASSYISGGLDTQYF	TGTGCCAGCAGTTACATTAGCGGGGGATTAGATACGCAGTATTTT
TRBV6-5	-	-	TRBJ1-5	CASSSRGPPGNQPQHF	TGTGCCAGCAGTTCTAGAGGACCCCCGGGCAATCAGCCCCAGCATTTT